Sequencing of this T cell receptor (beta chain) was carried out in a study of blood T cell repertoires in COVID-19 (dated by TCRdb to 2020 to 2021). Concerning the study at large: The collaborator samples originated in the United States, Italy and Spain and spanned the acute and convalescent phases of COVID-19. Samples were obtained from the ongoing ImmuneRACE study (first 160 participants) and from 1,254 subjects provided by 6 global collaborators. Where available, HLA class I and class II types were obtained from metadata supplied by the sample provider rather than from assay-based typing. The material from the prospective study consisted of cDNA or gDNA derived from T cells, B-cell-depleted T cells, or PBMCs. The repertoires were released in a freely available public database meant as a resource for research on the immune response to SARS-CoV-2. Subjects who had been exposed to COVID-19, were actively infected with it, or had recovered from it provided the deeply sampled blood TCRbeta repertoires that made up the dataset. A de-identified subject ID, COVID-19 status, age in years and sex were almost always included in the sample metadata.

About this clone: The antigen it binds to is not known. No clone much larger than this one lies a single base away; base qualities are absent.

Broader findings and caveats from the paper: The quantity of clinical and demographic metadata differed by source and by participant and was supplied without curation.

At one collaborating source in Seattle, patients were enrolled during active infection and were followed longitudinally through the course of disease. Collaborating institutions collected whole blood in K2EDTA tubes following their own protocols. For TCRbeta analysis, collaborators shipped samples in one of three forms: frozen whole blood, isolated PBMCs, or DNA extracted from either of those sample types. TCRbeta CDR3 regions were amplified from genomic DNA using the immunoSEQ Assay, a bias-controlled multiplex PCR. The source study handled its data this way. Within the assay, amplification of reference gene primers was used to estimate how many nucleated cells each sample contained. To quantify the absolute abundance of each unique TCRbeta CDR3 rearrangement, sequence reads were collapsed and filtered. For each sample, productive Simpson clonality was calculated as the square root of Simpson's diversity index over productive rearrangements. TCRdb limited this immuneACCESS table to in-frame rearrangements with V and J called. A share of clones is missing; checked studies link under half to unresolved V genes, and the rest is unexplained. The DNA was the basis for D and trimming; V, J and clone size are from that table. The table for this sample lists under 450,000 clones; 70% to 90% of them were counted only once. The top ten clonotypes cover 10% to 15% of the sample.

The specimen sequenced was peripheral blood. The source is a woman in her 50s with COVID-19, enrolled during active disease.

The bases are TGTGCCAGCAGCTTTTGGACAGGGGAGAGTAATGAGCAGTTCTTC. It codes for CASSFWTGESNEQFF. The rearranged segments are TRBV5-6 and TRBJ2-1; 9 bases in the junction line up with TRBD1. Measured from the cysteine to the phenylalanine, the CDR3 is 15 residues long. The read is trimmed to its CDR3 DNA, 45 bases read in frame from base 1. Looking up the germline V gene yields CDR1 SGHDT and CDR2 YYEEEE. The V end gives up 2 bases and the J end 7 bases, leaving 7 bases in the junction not matched to a gene.